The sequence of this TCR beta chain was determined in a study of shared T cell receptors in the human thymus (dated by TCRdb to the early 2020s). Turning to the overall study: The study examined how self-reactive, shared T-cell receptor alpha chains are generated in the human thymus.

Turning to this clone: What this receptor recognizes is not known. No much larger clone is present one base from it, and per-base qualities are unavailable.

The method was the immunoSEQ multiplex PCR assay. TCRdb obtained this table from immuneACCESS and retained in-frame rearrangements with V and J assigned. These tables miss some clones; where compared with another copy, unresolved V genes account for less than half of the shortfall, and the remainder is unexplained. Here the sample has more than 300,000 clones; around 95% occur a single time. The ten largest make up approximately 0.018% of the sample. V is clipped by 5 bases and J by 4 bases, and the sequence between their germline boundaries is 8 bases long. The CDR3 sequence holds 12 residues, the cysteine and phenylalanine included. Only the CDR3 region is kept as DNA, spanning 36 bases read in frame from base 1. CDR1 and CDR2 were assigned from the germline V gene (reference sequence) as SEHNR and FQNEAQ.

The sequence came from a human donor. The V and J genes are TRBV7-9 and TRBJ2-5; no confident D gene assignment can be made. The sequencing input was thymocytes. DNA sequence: TGTGCCAGCAGCCATATGGGAGAGACCCAGTACTTC. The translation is CASSHMGETQYF.